This is a list of T cell receptor beta chains from one sample in a study of blood T cells in healthy people across ages. TCRdb recomputed calls from the 5' RACE reads with MiXCR, one row per CDR3 protein. The top ten clones hold under 35% of a sample with hundreds of thousands of distinct CDR3 sequences, roughly 49% of them seen once. Sequenced: blood. The receptors were sampled from a woman in her fifties or sixties in good health. Both conserved end residues are part of each CDR3. Each record gives: V gene, clone size, J gene, D gene, CDR3 protein, CDR3 DNA. D genes are given only for firm matches. Some rows have no size entry. The others give once, few or many, or a class for an expanded clone.

V gene: TRBV7-2
clone size: .
J gene: TRBJ2-5
D gene: .
CDR3 protein: CASSSSGDLGETQYF
CDR3 DNA: TGTGCCAGCAGCTCCTCCGGGGACCTTGGGGAGACCCAGTACTTC

V gene: TRBV30
clone size: .
J gene: TRBJ2-7
D gene: .
CDR3 protein: CAWSAGGTYEQYF
CDR3 DNA: TGTGCCTGGAGTGCCGGGGGAACCTACGAGCAGTACTTC

V gene: TRBV5-1
clone size: once
J gene: TRBJ2-1
D gene: .
CDR3 protein: CASRPRTEAYNEQFF
CDR3 DNA: TGCGCCAGCAGGCCCAGGACGGAGGCCTACAATGAGCAGTTCTTC

V gene: TRBV7-2
clone size: .
J gene: TRBJ2-2
D gene: .
CDR3 protein: CASSLLGGTPGELFF
CDR3 DNA: TGTGCCAGCAGCTTACTAGGCGGAACACCCGGGGAGCTGTTTTTT

V gene: TRBV20-1
clone size: .
J gene: TRBJ2-1
D gene: TRBD2
CDR3 protein: CSARGLTWLAGIGGEQFF
CDR3 DNA: TGCAGTGCTAGAGGTCTAACTTGGCTAGCGGGAATTGGCGGTGAGCAGTTCTTC

V gene: TRBV10-3
clone size: .
J gene: TRBJ2-3
D gene: .
CDR3 protein: CAISDVNLHTDTQYF
CDR3 DNA: TGTGCCATCAGTGATGTCAACCTCCACACAGATACGCAGTATTTT

V gene: TRBV20-1
clone size: .
J gene: TRBJ2-7
D gene: .
CDR3 protein: CSAWEHPYEQYF
CDR3 DNA: TGCAGTGCTTGGGAGCACCCCTACGAGCAGTACTTC

V gene: TRBV6-5
clone size: .
J gene: TRBJ2-7
D gene: TRBD2
CDR3 protein: CASSLSGGRGFEQYF
CDR3 DNA: TGTGCCAGCAGCTTGTCTGGCGGGAGGGGCTTTGAGCAGTACTTC

V gene: TRBV28
clone size: .
J gene: TRBJ2-6
D gene: .
CDR3 protein: CASSSEALGANVLTF
CDR3 DNA: TGTGCCAGCAGCTCAGAGGCTCTTGGGGCCAACGTCCTGACTTTC

V gene: TRBV24-1
clone size: .
J gene: TRBJ2-1
D gene: TRBD1
CDR3 protein: CATGGQGPYNEQFF
CDR3 DNA: TGTGCCACCGGGGGACAGGGTCCCTACAATGAGCAGTTCTTC

V gene: TRBV29-1
clone size: few
J gene: TRBJ2-1
D gene: TRBD2
CDR3 protein: CSVASSGYNEQFF
CDR3 DNA: TGCAGCGTTGCTTCTAGCGGTTACAATGAGCAGTTCTTC

V gene: TRBV6-5
clone size: few
J gene: TRBJ2-1
D gene: .
CDR3 protein: CASTSSSPSYNEQFF
CDR3 DNA: TGTGCCAGCACCTCCAGCTCTCCCTCCTACAATGAGCAGTTCTTC

V gene: TRBV9
clone size: .
J gene: TRBJ2-5
D gene: .
CDR3 protein: CASSAGYSGRGASGETQYF
CDR3 DNA: TGTGCCAGCAGCGCGGGGTATAGCGGACGGGGGGCCTCAGGAGAGACCCAGTACTTC

V gene: TRBV7-2
clone size: .
J gene: TRBJ1-2
D gene: TRBD1
CDR3 protein: CASSLVAGEGAGGYTF
CDR3 DNA: TGTGCCAGCAGCTTAGTGGCCGGCGAGGGGGCGGGAGGCTACACCTTC

V gene: TRBV2
clone size: few
J gene: TRBJ2-1
D gene: TRBD1
CDR3 protein: CASPGQGPRGDYNEQFF
CDR3 DNA: TGTGCCAGCCCGGGACAGGGGCCGCGCGGGGACTACAATGAGCAGTTCTTC